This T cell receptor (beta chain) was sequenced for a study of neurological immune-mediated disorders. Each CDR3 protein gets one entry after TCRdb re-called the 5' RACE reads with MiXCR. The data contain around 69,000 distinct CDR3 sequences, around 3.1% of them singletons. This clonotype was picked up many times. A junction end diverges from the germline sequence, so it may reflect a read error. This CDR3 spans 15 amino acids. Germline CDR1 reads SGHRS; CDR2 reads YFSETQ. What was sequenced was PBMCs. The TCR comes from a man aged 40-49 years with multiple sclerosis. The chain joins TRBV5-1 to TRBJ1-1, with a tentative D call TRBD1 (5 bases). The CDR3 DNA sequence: TGCGCCAGCAGCCCCTCCCCCAGGGCGAACGCTGAAGCTTTCTTT. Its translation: CASSPSPRANAEAFF.